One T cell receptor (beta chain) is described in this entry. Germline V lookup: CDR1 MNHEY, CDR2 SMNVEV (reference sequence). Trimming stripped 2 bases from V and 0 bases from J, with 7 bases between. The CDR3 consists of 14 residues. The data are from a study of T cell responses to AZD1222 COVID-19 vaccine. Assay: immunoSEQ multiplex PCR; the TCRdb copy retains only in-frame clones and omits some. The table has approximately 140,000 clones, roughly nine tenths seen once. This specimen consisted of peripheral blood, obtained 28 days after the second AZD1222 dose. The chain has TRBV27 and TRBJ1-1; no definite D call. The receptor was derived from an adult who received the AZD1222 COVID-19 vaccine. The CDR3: CASSLAWMNTEAFF. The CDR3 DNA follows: TGTGCCAGCAGTTTAGCTTGGATGAACACTGAAGCTTTCTTT.